These 14 T cell receptor beta chains were all obtained from the same sample, sequenced in a study of T cells expressing NK-cell markers. TCRdb re-called the 5' RACE reads and catalogs CDR3 proteins one per entry, DNA excluded. This sample contains hundreds of thousands of distinct CDR3 sequences. What was sequenced was blood T cells: a sorted CD56 or NKG2C T cell subset, CD4+ or CD8+ T cells, or bulk PBMC T cells (not recorded which). The receptors shown here come from a woman aged 18 to 69 in good health.

V usage is TRBV3-1 and J usage is TRBJ1-6. Germline CDR1 and CDR2: LGHDT and YNNKEL (reference sequence). There are 14 residues in the CDR3. The CDR3 reads CASSPGQFPSPLHF.

This sequence joins TRBV20-1 and TRBJ2-3; with no DNA, the TCRdb D assignment of TRBD2 cannot be verified. Germline CDR1 reads DFQATT; CDR2 reads SNEGSKA (reference sequence). This CDR3 has 13 amino acids. CDR3 residues: CSAKRGPTDTQYF.

This rearrangement joins TRBV7-2 to TRBJ2-2. CDR3 length: 15 amino acids. Germline values: CDR1 SGHTA, CDR2 FQGNSA. CDR3: CASSLARGGTGELFF. Combining the CDR3 with reference TRBV7-2 and TRBJ2-2 gives the whole variable domain GAGVSQSPSNKVTEKGKDVELRCDPISGHTALYWYRQSLGQGLEFLIYFQGNSAPDKSGLPSDRFSAERTGGSVSTLTIQRTQQEDSAVYLCASSLARGGTGELFFGEGSRLTVL.

The CDR3 sequence is CASSLLAGVRETQYF. V and J are TRBV5-1 and TRBJ2-5; TCRdb's D call, TRBD2, is unchecked because there is no DNA. Germline loops: CDR1 SGHRS, CDR2 YFSETQ. This CDR3 spans 15 amino acids.

The J gene is TRBJ2-3, the V gene TRBV29-1. The CDR3 totals 12 residues. CDR1 is SQVTM, CDR2 ANQGSEA, per germline. The CDR3 sequence: CSVLYLGETQYF.

V is TRBV5-1 and J is TRBJ1-1. This CDR3 has 14 residues. The germline gives CDR1 SGHRS, CDR2 YFSETQ. The chain's CDR3 is CASSLDRELTEAFF.

The CDR3 sequence is CASSFSTNYEQYF. The chain uses TRBV5-1 and TRBJ2-7. Germline V gene sequence: CDR1 SGHRS, CDR2 YFSETQ. CDR3 length: 13 residues.

This chain connects TRBV6-2 or TRBV6-3 to TRBJ2-5; the TRBD2 assignment by TCRdb is unverifiable without DNA. Germline assignment: CDR1 MNHEY and CDR2 SVGEGT. CDR3 size: 13 residues. The CDR3 loop is CASSAPPPGTQYF.

The gene calls are TRBV29-1 and TRBJ1-2; the TRBD1 assignment by TCRdb is unverifiable without DNA. The CDR3 spans 13 residues. Germline CDR1 and CDR2: SQVTM and ANQGSEA. The CDR3 reads CSVQGGPIYGYTF.

V usage is TRBV3-1 and J usage is TRBJ1-5; the D call of TRBD1 rests on TCRdb alone, since no DNA is present to check it. The CDR3 is 14 residues long. Germline V CDR1 and CDR2: LGHDT, YNNKEL (reference sequence). The CDR3 loop reads CASSQGGDNQPQHF.

This rearrangement joins TRBV19 to TRBJ1-6; TCRdb's D call, TRBD1, is unchecked because there is no DNA. The CDR3 has 14 residues. Germline values: CDR1 LNHDA, CDR2 SQIVND (reference sequence). CDR3: CASSINGADSPLHF.

This chain connects TRBV20-1 to TRBJ2-3; there is no DNA to check the TCRdb D call of TRBD2. The CDR3 consists of 14 residues. Germline CDR1 is DFQATT and CDR2 is SNEGSKA (reference sequence). CDR3: CSGDPAGTTDTQYF.

This chain joins TRBV28 and TRBJ2-4; absent DNA, TCRdb's TRBD2 call cannot be checked. Germline V gene lookup returns CDR1 MDHEN and CDR2 SYDVKM. This CDR3 spans 17 amino acids. CDR3 protein: CASRDPKRETDKNIQYF.

J is TRBJ2-1 and V is TRBV6-2 or TRBV6-3; TCRdb's D call, TRBD1, is unchecked because there is no DNA. The CDR3 consists of 15 residues. Germline CDR1 and CDR2: MNHEY and SVGEGT. This CDR3 is CASSYFGTGGHEQFF.